The 9 T cell receptor beta chains given below trace back to one sample, sequenced in a study of blood T cell repertoires in COVID-19 (dated by TCRdb to about 2020). Libraries were constructed by the immunoSEQ multiplex PCR assay. This is the immuneACCESS table as TCRdb keeps it, with only in-frame sequences that have V and J called. A part of the clones is gone; compared with another copy, unresolved V genes explain less than half, and the rest is unexplained. The sample contains some 110,000 clones, roughly 80% of them found a single time. The ten most abundant clones make up 15% of the sample. The source material was peripheral blood. The source of these receptors is a woman older than 75 with acute or convalescent COVID-19.

This chain joins TRBV6-6 and TRBJ2-1, with 7 nucleotides matching TRBD2. The CDR3 runs to 12 residues. CDR1 and CDR2 (germline): MNHNY, SVGAGI (reference sequence). With V trimmed by 8 bases and J by 7 bases, 5 bases remained unmatched. The CDR3 sequence: CASGPGGNEQFF. The CDR3 region has the DNA TGTGCCAGCGGGCCCGGGGGGAATGAGCAGTTCTTC.

The rearrangement joins TRBV24-1 to TRBJ2-3; 16 bases match TRBD2. With 2 bases clipped from V and 3 bases from J, the junction kept 1 base outside the gene matches. Germline V gives CDR1 KGHDR, CDR2 SFDVKD. The CDR3 consists of 17 residues. This chain's CDR3 is CATSDWGLAGGTDTQYF. The CDR3 DNA sequence: TGTGCCACCAGTGATTGGGGACTAGCGGGAGGGACAGATACGCAGTATTTT.

The DNA of the CDR3 is TGTGCCAGCAGCTTAGGACAGGGGGCGGCTGAAGCTTTCTTT. Amino acid sequence: CASSLGQGAAEAFF. The chain carries TRBV7-9 and TRBJ1-1, with 10 bases lining up with TRBD1. CDR1 is SEHNR, CDR2 FQNEAQ, per germline (reference sequence). Trimming removed 1 base from V and 6 bases from J; junction bases left unmatched: 2. The length of the CDR3 is 14 residues.

This chain links TRBV19 with TRBJ2-2; possibly TRBD1 for D (5 bases). Between the trimmed V and J ends, which lost 8 bases and 1 base, there was a span of 11 bases. This CDR3 has 14 residues. The germline V gene encodes CDR1 LNHDA and CDR2 SQIVND (reference sequence). The CDR3 DNA follows: TGTGCCAGTTCAGACAGAAGGAACACCGGGGAGCTGTTTTTT. Protein product: CASSDRRNTGELFF.

J is TRBJ2-3 and V is TRBV6-5, with TRBD2 matching 9 bases. The CDR3 totals 13 residues. Losses at the gene ends were 7 bases for V and 3 bases for J; bases not matched to a gene: 2. Germline V gene data show CDR1 as MNHEY and CDR2 as SVGAGI. This chain's CDR3 is CASKGLATDTQYF. CDR3 nucleotides: TGTGCCAGCAAGGGACTAGCAACAGATACGCAGTATTTT.

This clone came up a few times. The chain recombines TRBV6-2 or TRBV6-3 with TRBJ2-2; 7 bases match TRBD1. The CDR3 has 16 amino acids. The J segment lost 4 bases and the V segment lost 2 bases, leaving 7 bases of the junction unmatched. The V gene's germline CDR1 is MNHEY and CDR2 SVGEGT. The CDR3 coding sequence is TGTGCCAGCAGTTACGGGCAGGGGGTTAGCACCGGGGAGCTGTTTTTT. Amino acid sequence: CASSYGQGVSTGELFF.

This chain joins TRBV7-9 and TRBJ2-3; D may be TRBD2 (7 bases). Germline V gene sequence: CDR1 SEHNR, CDR2 FQNEAQ (reference sequence). With 1 base removed from V and 5 bases from J, the gap between germline ends came to 16 bases. The CDR3 has 16 amino acids. Here the CDR3 reads CASSLVASGGGDTQYF. In DNA, the CDR3 is TGTGCCAGCAGCTTAGTTGCTAGCGGAGGGGGAGATACGCAGTATTTT.

This clone showed up just a few times. V usage is TRBV9 and J usage is TRBJ2-7; 8 positions match TRBD1. The J segment lost 2 bases and the V segment lost 3 bases, leaving 7 bases of the junction unmatched. CDR1 SGDLS and CDR2 YYNGEE come from the germline V gene. There are 15 residues in the CDR3. In nucleotides, the CDR3 is TGTGCCAGCAGCGCCTCCGGGACAGGAACCTACGAGCAGTACTTC. Its protein product is CASSASGTGTYEQYF. The whole variable domain, remainder taken from reference TRBV9 and TRBJ2-7, is DSGVTQTPKHLITATGQRVTLRCSPRSGDLSVYWYQQSLDQGLQFLIQYYNGEERAKGNILERFSAQQFPDLHSELNLSSLELGDSALYFCASSASGTGTYEQYFGPGTRLTVT.

This clone was counted once. V usage is TRBV21-1 and J usage is TRBJ2-3; the D segment call TRBD2 is taken from the table without a DNA check. TRBV21-1 is a listed pseudogene. The CDR3 is 15 amino acids. This CDR3 reads CASSKVGGAPDTQYF. The CDR3 nucleotides read TGTGCCAGCAGCAAAGTAGGAGGGGCCCCGGATACGCAGTATTTT.